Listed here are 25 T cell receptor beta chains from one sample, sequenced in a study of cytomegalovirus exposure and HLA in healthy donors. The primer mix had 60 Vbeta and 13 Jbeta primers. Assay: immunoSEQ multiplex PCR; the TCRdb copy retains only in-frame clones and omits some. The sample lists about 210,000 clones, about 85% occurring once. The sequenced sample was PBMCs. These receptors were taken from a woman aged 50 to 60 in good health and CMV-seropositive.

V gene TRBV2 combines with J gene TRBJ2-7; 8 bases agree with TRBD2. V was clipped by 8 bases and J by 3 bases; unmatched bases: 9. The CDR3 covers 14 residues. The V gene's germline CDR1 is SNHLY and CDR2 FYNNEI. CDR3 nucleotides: TGTGCCAGCCGGTGGGAGCGGGGGATCTACGAGCAGTACTTC. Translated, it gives CASRWERGIYEQYF.

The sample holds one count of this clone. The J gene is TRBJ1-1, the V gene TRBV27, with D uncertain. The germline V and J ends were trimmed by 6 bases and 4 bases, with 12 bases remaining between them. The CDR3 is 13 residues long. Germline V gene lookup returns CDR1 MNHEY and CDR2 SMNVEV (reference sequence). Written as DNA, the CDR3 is TGTGCCAGCAGGGAGCTGTTGGGCACTGAAGCTTTCTTT. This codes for CASRELLGTEAFF.

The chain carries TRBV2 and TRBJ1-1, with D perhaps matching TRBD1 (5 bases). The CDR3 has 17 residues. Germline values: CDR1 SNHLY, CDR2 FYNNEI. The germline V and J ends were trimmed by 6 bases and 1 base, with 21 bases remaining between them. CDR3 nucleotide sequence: TGTGCCAGCAGGGCTGGGGGGAGGGGATCAAGGAACACTGAAGCTTTCTTT. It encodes CASRAGGRGSRNTEAFF.

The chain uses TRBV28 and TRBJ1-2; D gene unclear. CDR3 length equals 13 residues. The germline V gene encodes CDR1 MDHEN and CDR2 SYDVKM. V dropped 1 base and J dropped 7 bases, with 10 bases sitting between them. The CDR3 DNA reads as TGTGCCAGCAGTTTATTCTCAGGATTTGGCTACACCTTC. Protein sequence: CASSLFSGFGYTF.

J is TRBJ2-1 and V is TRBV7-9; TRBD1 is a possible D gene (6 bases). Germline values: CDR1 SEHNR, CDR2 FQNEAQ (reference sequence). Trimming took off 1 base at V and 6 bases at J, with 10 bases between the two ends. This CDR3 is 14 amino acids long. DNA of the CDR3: TGTGCCAGCAGCTTAGTTCAAGGGGGCAATGAGCAGTTCTTC. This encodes CASSLVQGGNEQFF.

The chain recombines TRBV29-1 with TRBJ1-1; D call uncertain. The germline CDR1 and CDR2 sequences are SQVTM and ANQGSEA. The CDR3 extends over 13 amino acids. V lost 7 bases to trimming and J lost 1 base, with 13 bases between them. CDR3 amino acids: CSGRMRGNTEAFF. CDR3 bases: TGCAGCGGACGTATGCGCGGGAACACTGAAGCTTTCTTT.

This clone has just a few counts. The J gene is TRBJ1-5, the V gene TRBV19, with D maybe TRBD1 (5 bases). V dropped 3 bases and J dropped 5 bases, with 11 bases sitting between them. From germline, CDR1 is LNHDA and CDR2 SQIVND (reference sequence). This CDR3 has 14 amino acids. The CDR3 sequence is CASSMKGRDQPQHF. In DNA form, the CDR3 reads TGTGCCAGTAGTATGAAGGGGCGCGATCAGCCCCAGCATTTT.

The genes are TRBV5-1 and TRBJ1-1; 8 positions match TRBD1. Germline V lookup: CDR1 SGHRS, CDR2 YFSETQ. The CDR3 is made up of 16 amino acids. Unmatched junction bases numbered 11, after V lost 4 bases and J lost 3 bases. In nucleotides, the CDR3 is TGCGCCAGCAGCCCCGGACAGGGATGGATCGACACTGAAGCTTTCTTT. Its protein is CASSPGQGWIDTEAFF.

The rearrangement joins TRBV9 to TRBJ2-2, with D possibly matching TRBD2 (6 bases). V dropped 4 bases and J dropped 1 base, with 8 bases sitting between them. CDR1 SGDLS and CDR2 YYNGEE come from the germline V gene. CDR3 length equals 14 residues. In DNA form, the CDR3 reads TGTGCCAGCAGCCCCGGGGGGAACACCGGGGAGCTGTTTTTT. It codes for CASSPGGNTGELFF.

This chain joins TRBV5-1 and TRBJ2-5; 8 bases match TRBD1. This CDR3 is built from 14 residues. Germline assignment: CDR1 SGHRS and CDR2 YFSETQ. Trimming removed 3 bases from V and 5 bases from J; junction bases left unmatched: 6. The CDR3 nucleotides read TGCGCCAGCAGCTCTCCAGGGGGCGATGAGACCCAGTACTTC. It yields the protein CASSSPGGDETQYF.

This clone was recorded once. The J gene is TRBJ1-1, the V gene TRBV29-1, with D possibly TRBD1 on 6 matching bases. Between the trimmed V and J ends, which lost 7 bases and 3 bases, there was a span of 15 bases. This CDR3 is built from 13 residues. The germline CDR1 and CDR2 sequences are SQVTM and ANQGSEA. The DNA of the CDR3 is TGCAGCGCCAACGCGAACAGGGACACTGAAGCTTTCTTT. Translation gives CSANANRDTEAFF.

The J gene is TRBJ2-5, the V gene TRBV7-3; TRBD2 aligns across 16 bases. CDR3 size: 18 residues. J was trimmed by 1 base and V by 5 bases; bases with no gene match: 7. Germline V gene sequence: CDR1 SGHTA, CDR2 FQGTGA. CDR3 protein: CASSPGLAGGPGQETQYF. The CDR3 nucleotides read TGTGCCAGCAGCCCGGGACTAGCGGGGGGGCCTGGCCAAGAGACCCAGTACTTC.

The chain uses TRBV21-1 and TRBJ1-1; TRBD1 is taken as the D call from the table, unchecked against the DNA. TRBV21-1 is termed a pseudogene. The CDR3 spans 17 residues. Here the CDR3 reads CASIPIPITGWHTEAFF. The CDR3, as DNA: TGTGCCAGCATCCCCATTCCGATCACAGGGTGGCACACTGAAGCTTTCTTT.

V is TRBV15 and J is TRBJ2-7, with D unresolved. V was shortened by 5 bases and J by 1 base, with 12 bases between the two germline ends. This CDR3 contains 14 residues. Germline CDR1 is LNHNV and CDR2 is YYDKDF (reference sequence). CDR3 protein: CATSPTPGSYEQYF. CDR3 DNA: TGTGCCACCAGCCCAACACCGGGTTCCTACGAGCAGTACTTC. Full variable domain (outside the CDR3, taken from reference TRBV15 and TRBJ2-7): DAMVIQNPRYQVTQFGKPVTLSCSQTLNHNVMYWYQQKSSQAPKLLFHYYDKDFNNEADTPDNFQSRRPNTSFCFLDIRSPGLGDTAMYLCATSPTPGSYEQYFGPGTRLTVT.

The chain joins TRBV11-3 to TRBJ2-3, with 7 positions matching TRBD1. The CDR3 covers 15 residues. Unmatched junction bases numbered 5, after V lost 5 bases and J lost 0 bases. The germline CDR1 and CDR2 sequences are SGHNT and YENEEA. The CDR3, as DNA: TGTGCCAGCAGCGGGACAGCATCTAGCACAGATACGCAGTATTTT. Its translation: CASSGTASSTDTQYF.

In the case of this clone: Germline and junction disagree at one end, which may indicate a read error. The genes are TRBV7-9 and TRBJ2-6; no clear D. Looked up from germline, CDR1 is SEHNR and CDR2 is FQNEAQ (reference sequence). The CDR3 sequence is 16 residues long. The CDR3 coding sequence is TGCGCCAGCAGCCAAGATCCAGGATCTGGGGCCAACGTCCTGACTTTC. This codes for CASSQDPGSGANVLTF. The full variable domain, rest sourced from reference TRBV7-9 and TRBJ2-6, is DTGVSQNPRHKITKRGQNVTFRCDPISEHNRLYWYRQTLGQGPEFLTYFQNEAQLEKSRLLSDRFSAERPKGSFSTLEIQRTEQGDSAMYLCASSQDPGSGANVLTFGAGSRLTVL.

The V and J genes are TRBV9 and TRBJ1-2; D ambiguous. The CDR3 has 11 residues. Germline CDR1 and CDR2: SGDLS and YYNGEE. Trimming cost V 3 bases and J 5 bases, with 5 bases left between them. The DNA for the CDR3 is TGTGCCAGCAGCGGTAGATATGGCTACACCTTC. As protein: CASSGRYGYTF.

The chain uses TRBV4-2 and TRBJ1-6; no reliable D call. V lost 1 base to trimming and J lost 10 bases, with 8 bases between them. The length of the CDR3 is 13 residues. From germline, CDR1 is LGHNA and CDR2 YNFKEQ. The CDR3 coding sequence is TGTGCCAGCAGCCAAGGGGCAGACTCACCCCTCCACTTT. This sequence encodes CASSQGADSPLHF.

The CDR3: CASSRATGGDEKLFF. The CDR3, as DNA: TGCGCCAGCAGCCGAGCCACCGGGGGGGATGAAAAACTGTTTTTT. J is TRBJ1-4 and V is TRBV10-2; perhaps TRBD1 as D (5 bases). Trimming shortened V by 6 bases and J by 6 bases, and 17 bases separated the two germline ends. The CDR3 consists of 15 residues. Germline V CDR1 and CDR2: WSHSY, SAAADI.

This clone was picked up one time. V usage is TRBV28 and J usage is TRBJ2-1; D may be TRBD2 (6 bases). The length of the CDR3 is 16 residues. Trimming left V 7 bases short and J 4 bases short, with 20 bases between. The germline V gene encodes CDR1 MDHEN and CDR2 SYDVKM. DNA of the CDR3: TGTGCCAGCAAAGGGGCGGGGTCCTTAGTTTACAATGAGCAGTTCTTC. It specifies CASKGAGSLVYNEQFF.

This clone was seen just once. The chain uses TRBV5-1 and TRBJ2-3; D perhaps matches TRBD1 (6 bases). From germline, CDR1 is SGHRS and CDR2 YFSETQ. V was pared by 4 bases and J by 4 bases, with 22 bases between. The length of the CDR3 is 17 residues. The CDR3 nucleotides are TGCGCCAGCAGCCGATTAATTGACAGGCCGCTCGCAGATACGCAGTATTTT. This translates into CASSRLIDRPLADTQYF. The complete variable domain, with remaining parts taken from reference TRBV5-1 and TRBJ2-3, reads KAGVTQTPRYLIKTRGQQVTLSCSPISGHRSVSWYQQTPGQGLQFLFEYFSETQRNKGNFPGRFSGRQFSNSRSEMNVSTLELGDSALYLCASSRLIDRPLADTQYFGPGTRLTVL.

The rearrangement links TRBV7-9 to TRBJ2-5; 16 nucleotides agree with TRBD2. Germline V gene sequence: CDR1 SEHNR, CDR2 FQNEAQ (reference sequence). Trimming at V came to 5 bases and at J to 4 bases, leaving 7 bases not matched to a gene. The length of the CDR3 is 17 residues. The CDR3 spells CASSPGLAGGRAETQYF. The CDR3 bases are TGTGCCAGCAGCCCGGGACTAGCGGGGGGGAGGGCAGAGACCCAGTACTTC.

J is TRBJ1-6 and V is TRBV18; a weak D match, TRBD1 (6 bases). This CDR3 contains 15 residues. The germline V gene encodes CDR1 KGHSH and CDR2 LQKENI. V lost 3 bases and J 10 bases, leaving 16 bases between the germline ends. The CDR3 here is CASSPSIGGVSPLHF. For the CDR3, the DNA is TGTGCCAGCTCACCTTCGATAGGGGGTGTCTCACCCCTCCACTTT.

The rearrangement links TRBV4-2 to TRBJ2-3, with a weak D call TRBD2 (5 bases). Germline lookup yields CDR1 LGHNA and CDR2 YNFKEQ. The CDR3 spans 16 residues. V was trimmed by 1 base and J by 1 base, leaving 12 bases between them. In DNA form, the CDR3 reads TGTGCCAGCAGCCAAGTCGGCGCGGAGGGCACAGATACGCAGTATTTT. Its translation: CASSQVGAEGTDTQYF.

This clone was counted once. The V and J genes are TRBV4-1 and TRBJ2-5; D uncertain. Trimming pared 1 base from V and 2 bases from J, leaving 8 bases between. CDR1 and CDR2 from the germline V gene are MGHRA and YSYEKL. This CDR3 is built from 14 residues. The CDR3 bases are TGCGCCAGCAGCCAAGGTCCCAGGCAAGAGACCCAGTACTTC. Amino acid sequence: CASSQGPRQETQYF.